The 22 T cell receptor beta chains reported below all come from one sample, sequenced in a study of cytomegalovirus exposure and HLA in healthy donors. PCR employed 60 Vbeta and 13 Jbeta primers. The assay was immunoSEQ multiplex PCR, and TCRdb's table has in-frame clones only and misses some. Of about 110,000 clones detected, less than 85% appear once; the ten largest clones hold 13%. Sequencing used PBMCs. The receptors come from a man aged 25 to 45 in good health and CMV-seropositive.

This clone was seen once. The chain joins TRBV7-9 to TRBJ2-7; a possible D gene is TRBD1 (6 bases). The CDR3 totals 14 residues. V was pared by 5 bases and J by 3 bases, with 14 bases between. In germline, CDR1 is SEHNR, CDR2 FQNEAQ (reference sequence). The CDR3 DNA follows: TGTGCCAGCAGCCCAGAGGGGGTCTTCTACGAGCAGTACTTC. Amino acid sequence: CASSPEGVFYEQYF.

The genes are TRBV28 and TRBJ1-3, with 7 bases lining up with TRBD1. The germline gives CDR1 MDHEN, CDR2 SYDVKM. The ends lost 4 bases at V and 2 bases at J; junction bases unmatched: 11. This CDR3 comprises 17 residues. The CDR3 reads CASSSPATGQTGNTIYF. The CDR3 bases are TGTGCCAGCAGTTCGCCAGCAACGGGACAGACTGGAAACACCATATATTTT.

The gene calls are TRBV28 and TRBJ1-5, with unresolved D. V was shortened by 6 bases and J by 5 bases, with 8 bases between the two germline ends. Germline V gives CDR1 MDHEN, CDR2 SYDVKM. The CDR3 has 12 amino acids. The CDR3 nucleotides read TGTGCCAGCAGCTACAGAGATCAGCCCCAGCATTTT. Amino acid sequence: CASSYRDQPQHF.

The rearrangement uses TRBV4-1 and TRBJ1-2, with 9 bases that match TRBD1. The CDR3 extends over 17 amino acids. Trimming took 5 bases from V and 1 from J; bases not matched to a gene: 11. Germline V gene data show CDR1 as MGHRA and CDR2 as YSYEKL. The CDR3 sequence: CASSSSEQGALNYGYTF. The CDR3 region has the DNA TGCGCCAGCAGCTCAAGCGAACAGGGGGCCCTTAACTATGGCTACACCTTC.

CDR3 in amino acids: CASSLSGGAQPQHF. The CDR3 bases are TGTGCCAGCAGCTTATCGGGGGGAGCTCAGCCCCAGCATTTT. This chain joins TRBV7-2 and TRBJ1-5; D might be TRBD1 (5 bases). Trimming left V 2 bases short and J 6 bases short, with 11 bases between. This CDR3 region has 14 residues. Germline loops: CDR1 SGHTA, CDR2 FQGNSA.

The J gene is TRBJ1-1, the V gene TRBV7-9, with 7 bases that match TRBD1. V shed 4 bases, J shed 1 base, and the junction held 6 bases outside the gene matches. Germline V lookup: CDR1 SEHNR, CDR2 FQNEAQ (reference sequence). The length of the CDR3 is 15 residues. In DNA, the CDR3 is TGTGCCAGCAGCTCAGGGGGACAGCCGAACACTGAAGCTTTCTTT. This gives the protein CASSSGGQPNTEAFF.

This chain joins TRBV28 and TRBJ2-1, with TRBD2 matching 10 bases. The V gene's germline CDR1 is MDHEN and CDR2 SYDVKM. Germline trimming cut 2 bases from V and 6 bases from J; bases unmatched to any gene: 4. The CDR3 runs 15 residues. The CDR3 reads CASSLPASGGNEQFF. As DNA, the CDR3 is TGTGCCAGCAGTTTACCGGCTAGCGGGGGCAATGAGCAGTTCTTC.

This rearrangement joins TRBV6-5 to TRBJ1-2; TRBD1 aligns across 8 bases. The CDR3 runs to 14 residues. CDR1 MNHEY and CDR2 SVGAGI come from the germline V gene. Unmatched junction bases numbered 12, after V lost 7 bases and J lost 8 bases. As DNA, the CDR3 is TGTGCCAGCATCGACCCCAGGGGGCGAGCGGGCTACACCTTC. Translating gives CASIDPRGRAGYTF.

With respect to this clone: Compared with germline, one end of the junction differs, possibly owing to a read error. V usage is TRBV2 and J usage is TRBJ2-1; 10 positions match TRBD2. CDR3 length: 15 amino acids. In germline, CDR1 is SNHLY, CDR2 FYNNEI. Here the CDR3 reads CASRAAGGPVNGQFF. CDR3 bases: TGTGCCAGCAGAGCAGCGGGGGGGCCGGTGAATGGGCAGTTCTTC.

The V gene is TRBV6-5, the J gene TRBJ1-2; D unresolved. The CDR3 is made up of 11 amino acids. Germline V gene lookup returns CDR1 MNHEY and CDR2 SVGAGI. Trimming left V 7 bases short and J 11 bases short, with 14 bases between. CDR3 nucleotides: TGTGCCAGCACCAACGCCGGGGAGTACACCTTC. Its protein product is CASTNAGEYTF.

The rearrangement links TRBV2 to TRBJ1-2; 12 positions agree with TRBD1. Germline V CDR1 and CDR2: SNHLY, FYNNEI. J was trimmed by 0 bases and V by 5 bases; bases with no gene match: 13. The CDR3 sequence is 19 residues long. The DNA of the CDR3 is TGTGCCAGCAGTTCAGTTCGGGACAGGGGGCGTGGGGCTAACTATGGCTACACCTTC. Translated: CASSSVRDRGRGANYGYTF.

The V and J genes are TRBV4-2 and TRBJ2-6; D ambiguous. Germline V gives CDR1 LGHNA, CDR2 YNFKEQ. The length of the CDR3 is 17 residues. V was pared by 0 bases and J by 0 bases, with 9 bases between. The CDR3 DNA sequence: TGTGCCAGCAGCCAAGAAGCTCAGGTCTCTGGGGCCAACGTCCTGACTTTC. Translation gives CASSQEAQVSGANVLTF.

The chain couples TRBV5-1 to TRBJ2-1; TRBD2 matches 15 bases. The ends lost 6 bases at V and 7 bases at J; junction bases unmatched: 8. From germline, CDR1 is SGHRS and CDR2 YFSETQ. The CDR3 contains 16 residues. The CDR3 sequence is CASNPGLAGGRNEQFF. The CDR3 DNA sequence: TGCGCCAGCAATCCCGGACTAGCGGGGGGGCGGAATGAGCAGTTCTTC.

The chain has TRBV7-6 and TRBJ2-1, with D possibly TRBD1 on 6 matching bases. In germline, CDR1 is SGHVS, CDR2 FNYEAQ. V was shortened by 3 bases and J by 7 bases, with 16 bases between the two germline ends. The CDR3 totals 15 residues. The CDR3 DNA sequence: TGTGCCAGCAGCTTTGGGGAGTGGGGGCAAAATGAGCAGTTCTTC. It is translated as CASSFGEWGQNEQFF.

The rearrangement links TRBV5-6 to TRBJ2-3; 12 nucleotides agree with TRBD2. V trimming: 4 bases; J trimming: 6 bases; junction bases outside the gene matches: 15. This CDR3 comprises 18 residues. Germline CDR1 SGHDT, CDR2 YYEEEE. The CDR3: CASSPRGLAGRAVDTQYF. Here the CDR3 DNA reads TGTGCCAGCAGCCCCCGTGGACTAGCGGGGAGGGCCGTGGATACGCAGTATTTT.

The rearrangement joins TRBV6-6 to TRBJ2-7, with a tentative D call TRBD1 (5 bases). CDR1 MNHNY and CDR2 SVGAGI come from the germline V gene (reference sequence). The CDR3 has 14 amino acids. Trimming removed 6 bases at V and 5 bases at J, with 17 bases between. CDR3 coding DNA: TGTGCCAGCAGGATAGCCACTGGGGCTGACGAGCAGTACTTC. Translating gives CASRIATGADEQYF.

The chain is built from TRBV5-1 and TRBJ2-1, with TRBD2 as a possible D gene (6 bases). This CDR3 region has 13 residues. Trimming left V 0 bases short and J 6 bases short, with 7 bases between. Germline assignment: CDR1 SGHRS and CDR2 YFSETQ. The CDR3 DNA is TGCGCCAGCAGCTTGGGGGGACTCAATGAGCAGTTCTTC. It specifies CASSLGGLNEQFF.

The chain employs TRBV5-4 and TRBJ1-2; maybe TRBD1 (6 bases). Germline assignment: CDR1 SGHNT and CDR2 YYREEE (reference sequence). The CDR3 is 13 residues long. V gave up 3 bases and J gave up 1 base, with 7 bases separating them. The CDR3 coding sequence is TGTGCCAGCAGCTGGGACAATAACTATGGCTACACCTTC. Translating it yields CASSWDNNYGYTF. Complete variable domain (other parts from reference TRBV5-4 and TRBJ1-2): ETGVTQSPTHLIKTRGQQVTLRCSSQSGHNTVSWYQQALGQGPQFIFQYYREEENGRGNFPPRFSGLQFPNYSSELNVNALELDDSALYLCASSWDNNYGYTFGSGTRLTVV.

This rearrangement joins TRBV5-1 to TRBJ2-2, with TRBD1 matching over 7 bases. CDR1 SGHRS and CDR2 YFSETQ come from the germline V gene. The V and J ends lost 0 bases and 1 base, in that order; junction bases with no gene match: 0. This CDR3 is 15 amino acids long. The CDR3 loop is CASSLGQGNTGELFF. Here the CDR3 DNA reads TGCGCCAGCAGCTTGGGACAGGGGAACACCGGGGAGCTGTTTTTT.

CDR3 loop: CASSGPQRGTYNEQFF. Written as DNA, the CDR3 is TGTGCCAGCAGCGGCCCCCAGCGGGGGACCTACAATGAGCAGTTCTTC. The chain combines TRBV7-9 with TRBJ2-1; 8 nucleotides match TRBD2. Germline CDR1 reads SEHNR; CDR2 reads FQNEAQ (reference sequence). The ends lost 5 bases at V and 2 bases at J; junction bases unmatched: 8. This CDR3 contains 16 residues.

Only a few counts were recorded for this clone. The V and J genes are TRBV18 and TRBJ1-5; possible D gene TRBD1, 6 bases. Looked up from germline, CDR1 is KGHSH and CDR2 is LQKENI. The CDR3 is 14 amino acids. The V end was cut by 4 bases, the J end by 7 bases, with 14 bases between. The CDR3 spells CASSLNREGQPQHF. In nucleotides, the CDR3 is TGTGCCAGCTCACTTAACAGGGAGGGGCAGCCCCAGCATTTT.

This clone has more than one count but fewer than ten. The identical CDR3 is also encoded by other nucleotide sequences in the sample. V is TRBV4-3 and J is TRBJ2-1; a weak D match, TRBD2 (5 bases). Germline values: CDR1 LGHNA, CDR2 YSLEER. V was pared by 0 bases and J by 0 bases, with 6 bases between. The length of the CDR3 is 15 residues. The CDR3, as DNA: TGCGCCAGCAGCCAAGAGGGGAGCTCCTACAATGAGCAGTTCTTC. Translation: CASSQEGSSYNEQFF.